This T cell receptor (beta chain) was documented in a study of regulatory T cells in long-lasting Graves disease. Described time point: persistent/refractory GD, antithyroid drugs over 5 years with positive TRAb. From PBMCs, RNA was extracted and then used to make the TCR library. Study-wide findings and caveats: More public clonotypes were shared by persistent patients (2,741) than by new patients (around 990). There was favoring of TRBV28, TRBJ1-2 and TRBJ2-5 in persistent disease.

About this clonotype itself: Antigen specificity is unknown.

Germline-derived CDR1 and CDR2 are SEHNR and FQNEAQ (reference sequence). Between the trimmed V and J ends, which lost 5 bases and 6 bases, there was a span of 29 bases. The CDR3 has 18 residues. Building the TCR beta libraries relied on iRepertoire HTBI primers, and CDR3 regions underwent Arm-PCR. TCRdb itself ran the multiplex PCR reads through MiXCR, one entry per CDR3 protein. Found here are about 460,000 distinct CDR3 sequences, around a fifth of them singletons; the top ten hold approximately 14%. The chain links TRBV7-9 to TRBJ2-7; the D gene is possibly TRBD2 (7 bases). The clonotype was recovered from a female donor with Graves disease. The sequencing used peripheral blood mononuclear cells (PBMCs), collected when the disease was refractory, from a patient treated with antithyroid drugs. CDR3 sequence (DNA): TGTGCCAGCAGCCCGATCATCGGGGGGCCACCCAATATAATCGAGCAGTACTTC. Residues: CASSPIIGGPPNIIEQYF. The variable domain in full, completed from reference TRBV7-9 and TRBJ2-7, reads DTGVSQNPRHKITKRGQNVTFRCDPISEHNRLYWYRQTLGQGPEFLTYFQNEAQLEKSRLLSDRFSAERPKGSFSTLEIQRTEQGDSAMYLCASSPIIGGPPNIIEQYFGPGTRLTVT.